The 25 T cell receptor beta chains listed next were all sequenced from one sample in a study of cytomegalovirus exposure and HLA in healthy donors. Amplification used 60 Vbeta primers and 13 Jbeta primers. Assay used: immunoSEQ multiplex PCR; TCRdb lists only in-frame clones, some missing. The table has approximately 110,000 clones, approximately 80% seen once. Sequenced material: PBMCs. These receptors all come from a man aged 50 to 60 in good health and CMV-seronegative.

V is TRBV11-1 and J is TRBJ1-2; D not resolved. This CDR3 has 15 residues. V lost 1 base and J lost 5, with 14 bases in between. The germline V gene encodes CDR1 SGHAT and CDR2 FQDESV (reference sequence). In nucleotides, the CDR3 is TGTGCCAGCAGCTTAGACACCCGCAATCCGTATGGCTACACCTTC. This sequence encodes CASSLDTRNPYGYTF.

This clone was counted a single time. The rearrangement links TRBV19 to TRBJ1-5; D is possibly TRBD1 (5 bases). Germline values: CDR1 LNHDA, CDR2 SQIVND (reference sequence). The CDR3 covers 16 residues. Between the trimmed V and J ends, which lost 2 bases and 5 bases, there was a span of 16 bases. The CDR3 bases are TGTGCCAGTAGTATAACGCGGGGGTTTGGTGATCAGCCCCAGCATTTT. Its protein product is CASSITRGFGDQPQHF.

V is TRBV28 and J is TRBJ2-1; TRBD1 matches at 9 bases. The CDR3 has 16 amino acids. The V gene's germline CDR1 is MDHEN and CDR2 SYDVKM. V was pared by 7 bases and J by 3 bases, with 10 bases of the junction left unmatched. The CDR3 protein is CASKRPGQGNYNEQFF. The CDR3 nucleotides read TGTGCCAGCAAGAGACCGGGACAGGGAAACTACAATGAGCAGTTCTTC.

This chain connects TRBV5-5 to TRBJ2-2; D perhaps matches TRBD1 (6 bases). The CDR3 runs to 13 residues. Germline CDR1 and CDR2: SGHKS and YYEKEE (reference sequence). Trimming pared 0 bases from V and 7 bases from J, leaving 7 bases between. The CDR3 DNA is TGTGCCAGCAGCTTGGTACAGGGCGGGGAGCTGTTTTTT. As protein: CASSLVQGGELFF. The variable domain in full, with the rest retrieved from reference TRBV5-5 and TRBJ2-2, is DAGVTQSPTHLIKTRGQQVTLRCSPISGHKSVSWYQQVLGQGPQFIFQYYEKEERGRGNFPDRFSARQFPNYSSELNVNALLLGDSALYLCASSLVQGGELFFGEGSRLTVL.

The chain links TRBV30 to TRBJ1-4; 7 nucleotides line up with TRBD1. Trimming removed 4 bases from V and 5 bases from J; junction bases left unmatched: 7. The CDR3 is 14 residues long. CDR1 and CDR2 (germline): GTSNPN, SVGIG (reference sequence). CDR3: CAWTPGQTNEKLFF. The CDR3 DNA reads TGTGCCTGGACCCCGGGACAGACGAATGAAAAACTGTTTTTT.

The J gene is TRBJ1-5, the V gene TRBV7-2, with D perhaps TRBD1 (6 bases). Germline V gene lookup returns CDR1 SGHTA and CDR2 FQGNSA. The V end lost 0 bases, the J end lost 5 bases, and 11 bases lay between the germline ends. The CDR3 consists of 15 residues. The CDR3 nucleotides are TGTGCCAGCAGCTTAGCCCCCCCAGGGGATCAGCCCCAGCATTTT. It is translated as CASSLAPPGDQPQHF.

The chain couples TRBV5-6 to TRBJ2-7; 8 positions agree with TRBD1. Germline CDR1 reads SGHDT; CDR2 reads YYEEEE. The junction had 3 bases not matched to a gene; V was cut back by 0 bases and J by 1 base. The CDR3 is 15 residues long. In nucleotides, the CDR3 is TGTGCCAGCAGCTTGGTGGACAGGGTGTCCTACGAGCAGTACTTC. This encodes CASSLVDRVSYEQYF.

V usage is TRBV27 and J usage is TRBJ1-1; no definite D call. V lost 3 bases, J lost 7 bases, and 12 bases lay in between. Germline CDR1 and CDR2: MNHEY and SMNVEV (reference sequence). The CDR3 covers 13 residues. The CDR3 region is CASSFSGDREAFF. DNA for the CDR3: TGTGCCAGCAGTTTCTCTGGAGACCGTGAAGCTTTCTTT.

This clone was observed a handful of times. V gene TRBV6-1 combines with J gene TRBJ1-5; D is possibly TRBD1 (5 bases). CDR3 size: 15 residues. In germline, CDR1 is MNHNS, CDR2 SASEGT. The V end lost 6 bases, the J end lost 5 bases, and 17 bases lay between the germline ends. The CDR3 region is CASSLRGRADQPQHF. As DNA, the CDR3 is TGTGCCAGCAGCCTAAGGGGAAGGGCGGATCAGCCCCAGCATTTT.

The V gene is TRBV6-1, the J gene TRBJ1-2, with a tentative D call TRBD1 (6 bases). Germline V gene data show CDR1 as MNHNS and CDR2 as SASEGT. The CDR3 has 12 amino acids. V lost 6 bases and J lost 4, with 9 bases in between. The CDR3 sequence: CASRRDTYGYTF. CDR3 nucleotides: TGTGCCAGCAGACGGGACACCTATGGCTACACCTTC.

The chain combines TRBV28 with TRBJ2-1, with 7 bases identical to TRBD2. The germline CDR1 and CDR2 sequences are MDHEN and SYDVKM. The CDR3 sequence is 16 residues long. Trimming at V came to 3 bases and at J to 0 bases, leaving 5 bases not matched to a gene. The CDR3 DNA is TGTGCCAGCAGTTTTGTCGGCGGGGGCTCCTACAATGAGCAGTTCTTC. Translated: CASSFVGGGSYNEQFF. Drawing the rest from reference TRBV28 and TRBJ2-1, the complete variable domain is DVKVTQSSRYLVKRTGEKVFLECVQDMDHENMFWYRQDPGLGLRLIYFSYDVKMKEKGDIPEGYSVSREKKERFSLILESASTNQTSMYLCASSFVGGGSYNEQFFGPGTRLTVL.

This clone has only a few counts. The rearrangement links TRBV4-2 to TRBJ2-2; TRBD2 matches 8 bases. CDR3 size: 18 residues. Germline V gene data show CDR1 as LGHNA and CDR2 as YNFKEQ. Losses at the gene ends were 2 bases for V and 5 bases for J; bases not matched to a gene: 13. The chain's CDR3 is CASSQTGGGKFVTGELFF. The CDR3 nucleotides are TGTGCCAGCAGCCAAACGGGGGGGGGAAAATTTGTTACCGGGGAGCTGTTTTTT.

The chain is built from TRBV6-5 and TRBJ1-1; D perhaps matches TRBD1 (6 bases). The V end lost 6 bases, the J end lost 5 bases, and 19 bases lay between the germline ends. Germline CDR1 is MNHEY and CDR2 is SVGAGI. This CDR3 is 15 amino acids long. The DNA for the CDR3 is TGTGCCAGCAGCTCTCCAAGGAGAGGGGGAACTGAAGCTTTCTTT. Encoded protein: CASSSPRRGGTEAFF.

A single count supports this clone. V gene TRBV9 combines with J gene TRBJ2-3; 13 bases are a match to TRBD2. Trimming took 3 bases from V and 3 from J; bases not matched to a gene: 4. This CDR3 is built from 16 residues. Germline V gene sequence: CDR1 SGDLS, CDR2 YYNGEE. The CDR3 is CASSEGLAGETDTQYF. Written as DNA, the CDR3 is TGTGCCAGCAGCGAAGGACTAGCGGGGGAAACAGATACGCAGTATTTT.

CDR3 DNA sequence: TGTGCCATCAGTGATACAGTCCTCTCTGGAAACACCATATATTTT. Its protein is CAISDTVLSGNTIYF. The chain couples TRBV10-3 to TRBJ1-3; D unresolved. Germline V gene data show CDR1 as ENHRY and CDR2 as SYGVKD. CDR3 size: 15 residues. Trimming removed 3 bases at V and 0 bases at J, with 9 bases between.

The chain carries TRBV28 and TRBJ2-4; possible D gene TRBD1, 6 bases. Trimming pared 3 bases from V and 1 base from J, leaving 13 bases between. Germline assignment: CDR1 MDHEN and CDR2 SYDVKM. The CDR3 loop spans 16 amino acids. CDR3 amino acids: CASSFRDNRAKNIQYF. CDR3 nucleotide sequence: TGTGCCAGCAGTTTCCGGGACAACCGGGCCAAAAACATTCAGTACTTC.

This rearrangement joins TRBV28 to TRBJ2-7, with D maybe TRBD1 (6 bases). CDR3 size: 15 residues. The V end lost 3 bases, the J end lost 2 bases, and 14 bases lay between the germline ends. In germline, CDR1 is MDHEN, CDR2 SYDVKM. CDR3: CASSFWTAAPYEQYF. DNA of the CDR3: TGTGCCAGCAGTTTCTGGACAGCGGCGCCCTACGAGCAGTACTTC.

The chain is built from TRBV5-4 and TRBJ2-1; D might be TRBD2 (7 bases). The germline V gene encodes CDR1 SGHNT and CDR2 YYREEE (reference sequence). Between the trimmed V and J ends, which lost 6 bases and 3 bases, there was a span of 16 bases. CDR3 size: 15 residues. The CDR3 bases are TGTGCCAGCACTTTGAGGGGGGGAAACTACAATGAGCAGTTCTTC. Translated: CASTLRGGNYNEQFF. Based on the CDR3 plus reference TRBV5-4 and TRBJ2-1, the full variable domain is ETGVTQSPTHLIKTRGQQVTLRCSSQSGHNTVSWYQQALGQGPQFIFQYYREEENGRGNFPPRFSGLQFPNYSSELNVNALELDDSALYLCASTLRGGNYNEQFFGPGTRLTVL.

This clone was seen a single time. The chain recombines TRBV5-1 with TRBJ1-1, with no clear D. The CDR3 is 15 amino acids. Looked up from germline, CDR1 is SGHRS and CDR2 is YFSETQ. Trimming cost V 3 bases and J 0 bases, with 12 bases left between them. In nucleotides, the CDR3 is TGCGCCAGCAGCTCCATCCGTCACATGAACACTGAAGCTTTCTTT. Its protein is CASSSIRHMNTEAFF.

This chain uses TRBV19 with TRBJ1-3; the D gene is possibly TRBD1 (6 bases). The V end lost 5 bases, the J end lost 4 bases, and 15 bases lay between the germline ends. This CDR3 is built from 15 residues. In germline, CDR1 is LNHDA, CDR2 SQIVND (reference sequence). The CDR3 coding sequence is TGTGCCAGTAGTCGGGCAGGGGACAAAGGAAACACCATATATTTT. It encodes CASSRAGDKGNTIYF.

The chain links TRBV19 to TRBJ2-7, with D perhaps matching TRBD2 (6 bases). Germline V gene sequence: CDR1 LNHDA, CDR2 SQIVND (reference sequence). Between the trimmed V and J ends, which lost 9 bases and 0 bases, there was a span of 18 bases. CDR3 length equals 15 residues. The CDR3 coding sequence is TGTGCCAGCGCCCAGGTAGCGGCTACCTCCTACGAGCAGTACTTC. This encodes CASAQVAATSYEQYF.

CDR3 residues: CASSLSQGTDTQYF. CDR3 sequence (DNA): TGCGCCAGCAGCTTGTCCCAGGGCACAGATACGCAGTATTTT. V and J are TRBV5-1 and TRBJ2-3, with D hard to call. Germline-derived CDR1 and CDR2 are SGHRS and YFSETQ. The V and J ends lost 1 base and 1 base respectively, with 7 bases between them. CDR3 size: 14 residues.

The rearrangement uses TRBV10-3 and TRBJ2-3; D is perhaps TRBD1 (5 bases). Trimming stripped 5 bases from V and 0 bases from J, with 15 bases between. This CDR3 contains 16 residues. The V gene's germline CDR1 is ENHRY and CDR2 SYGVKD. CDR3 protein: CAISTAPQVSTDTQYF. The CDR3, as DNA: TGTGCCATCAGTACGGCTCCACAGGTCAGCACAGATACGCAGTATTTT.

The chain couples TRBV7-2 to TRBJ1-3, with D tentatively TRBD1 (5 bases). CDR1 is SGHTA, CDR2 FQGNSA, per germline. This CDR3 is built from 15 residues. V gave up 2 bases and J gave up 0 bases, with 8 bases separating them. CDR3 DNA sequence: TGTGCCAGCAGCTTAAGAGACAGCTCTGGAAACACCATATATTTT. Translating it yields CASSLRDSSGNTIYF. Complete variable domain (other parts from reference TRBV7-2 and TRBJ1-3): GAGVSQSPSNKVTEKGKDVELRCDPISGHTALYWYRQSLGQGLEFLIYFQGNSAPDKSGLPSDRFSAERTGGSVSTLTIQRTQQEDSAVYLCASSLRDSSGNTIYFGEGSWLTVV.

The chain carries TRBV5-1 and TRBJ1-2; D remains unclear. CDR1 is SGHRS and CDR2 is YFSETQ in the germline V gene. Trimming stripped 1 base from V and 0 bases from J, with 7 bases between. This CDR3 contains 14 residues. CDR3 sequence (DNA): TGCGCCAGCAGCTTGTCTGGAGCTAACTATGGCTACACCTTC. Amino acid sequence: CASSLSGANYGYTF.